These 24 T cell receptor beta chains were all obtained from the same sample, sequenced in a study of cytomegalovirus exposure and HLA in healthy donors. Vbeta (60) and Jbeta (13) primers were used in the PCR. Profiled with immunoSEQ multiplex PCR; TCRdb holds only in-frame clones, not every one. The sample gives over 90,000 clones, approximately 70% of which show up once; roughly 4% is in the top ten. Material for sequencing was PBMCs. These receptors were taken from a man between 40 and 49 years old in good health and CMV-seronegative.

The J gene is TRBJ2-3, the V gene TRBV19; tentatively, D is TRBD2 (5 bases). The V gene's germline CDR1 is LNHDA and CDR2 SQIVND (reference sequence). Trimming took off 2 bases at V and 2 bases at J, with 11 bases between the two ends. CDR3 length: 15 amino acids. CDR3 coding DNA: TGTGCCAGTAGTATAATCCCAGCGGACACAGATACGCAGTATTTT. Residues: CASSIIPADTDTQYF.

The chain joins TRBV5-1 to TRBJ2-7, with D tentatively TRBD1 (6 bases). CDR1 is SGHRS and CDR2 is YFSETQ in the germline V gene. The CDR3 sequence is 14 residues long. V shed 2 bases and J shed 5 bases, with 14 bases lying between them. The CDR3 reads CASSLWTAHDEQYF. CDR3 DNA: TGCGCCAGCAGCTTATGGACAGCCCATGACGAGCAGTACTTC. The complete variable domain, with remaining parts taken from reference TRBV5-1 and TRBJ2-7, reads KAGVTQTPRYLIKTRGQQVTLSCSPISGHRSVSWYQQTPGQGLQFLFEYFSETQRNKGNFPGRFSGRQFSNSRSEMNVSTLELGDSALYLCASSLWTAHDEQYFGPGTRLTVT.

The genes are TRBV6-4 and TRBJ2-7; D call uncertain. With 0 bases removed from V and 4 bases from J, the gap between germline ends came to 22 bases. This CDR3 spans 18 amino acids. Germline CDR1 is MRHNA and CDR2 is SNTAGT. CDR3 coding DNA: TGTGCCAGCAGTGACTCGAGTCGATATCTGGATAACAGATACGAGCAGTACTTC. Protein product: CASSDSSRYLDNRYEQYF.

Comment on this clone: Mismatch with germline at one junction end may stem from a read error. The chain's CDR3 is CASSPGGSNEQYF. The DNA for the CDR3 is TGTGCCAGTAGCCCAGGGGGCTCCAACGAGCAGTACTTC. The chain is built from TRBV19 and TRBJ2-7; TRBD1 matches 8 bases. The CDR3 contains 13 residues. From germline, CDR1 is LNHDA and CDR2 SQIVND (reference sequence).

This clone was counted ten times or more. This chain's CDR3 is CASTDAGTSYYEQYF. As DNA, the CDR3 is TGTGCCAGCACCGACGCCGGGACTAGCTATTACGAGCAGTACTTC. The chain links TRBV6-6 to TRBJ2-7; 9 bases line up with TRBD2. The trim removed 7 bases at V and 4 bases at J, leaving 11 bases unmatched. CDR3 length: 15 amino acids. The V gene's germline CDR1 is MNHNY and CDR2 SVGAGI (reference sequence).

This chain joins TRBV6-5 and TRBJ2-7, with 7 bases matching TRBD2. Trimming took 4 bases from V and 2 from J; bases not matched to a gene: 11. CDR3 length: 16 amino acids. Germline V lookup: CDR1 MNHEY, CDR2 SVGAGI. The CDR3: CASSSPPGGEAYEQYF. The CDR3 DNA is TGTGCCAGCAGTTCCCCGCCTGGGGGGGAGGCCTACGAGCAGTACTTC.

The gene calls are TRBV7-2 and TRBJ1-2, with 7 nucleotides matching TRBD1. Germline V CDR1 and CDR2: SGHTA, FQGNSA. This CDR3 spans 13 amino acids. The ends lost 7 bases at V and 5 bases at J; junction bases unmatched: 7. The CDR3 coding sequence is TGTGCCAGCACTAGGGACAGTGCATATGGCTACACCTTC. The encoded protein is CASTRDSAYGYTF.

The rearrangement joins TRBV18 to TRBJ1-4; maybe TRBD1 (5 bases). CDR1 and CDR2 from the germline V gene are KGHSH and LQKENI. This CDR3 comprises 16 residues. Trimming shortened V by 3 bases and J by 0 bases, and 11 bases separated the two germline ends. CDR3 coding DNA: TGTGCCAGCTCACCGGCGACAGATACAACTAATGAAAAACTGTTTTTT. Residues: CASSPATDTTNEKLFF. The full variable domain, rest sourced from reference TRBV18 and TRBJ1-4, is NAGVMQNPRHLVRRRGQEARLRCSPMKGHSHVYWYRQLPEEGLKFMVYLQKENIIDESGMPKERFSAEFPKEGPSILRIQQVVRGDSAAYFCASSPATDTTNEKLFFGSGTQLSVL.

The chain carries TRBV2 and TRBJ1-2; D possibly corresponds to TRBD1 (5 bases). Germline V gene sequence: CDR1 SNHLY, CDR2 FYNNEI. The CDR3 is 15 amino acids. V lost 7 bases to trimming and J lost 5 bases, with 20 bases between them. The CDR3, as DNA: TGTGCCAGCAATCTCGAGGCTGGGGCCATATATGGCTACACCTTC. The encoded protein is CASNLEAGAIYGYTF.

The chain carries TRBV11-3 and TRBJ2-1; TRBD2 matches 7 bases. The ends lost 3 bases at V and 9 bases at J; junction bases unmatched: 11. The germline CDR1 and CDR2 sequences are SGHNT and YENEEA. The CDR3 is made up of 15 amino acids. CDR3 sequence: CASSLLAGGRGEQFF. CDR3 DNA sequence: TGTGCCAGCAGCTTGCTTGCCGGGGGGAGGGGTGAGCAGTTCTTC.

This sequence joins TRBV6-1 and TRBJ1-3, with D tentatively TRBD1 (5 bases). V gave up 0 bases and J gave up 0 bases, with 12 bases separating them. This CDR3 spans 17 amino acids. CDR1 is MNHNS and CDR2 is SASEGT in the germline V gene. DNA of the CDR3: TGTGCCAGCAGTGAAGCGCTTCGGACAAGCTCTGGAAACACCATATATTTT. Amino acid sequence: CASSEALRTSSGNTIYF.

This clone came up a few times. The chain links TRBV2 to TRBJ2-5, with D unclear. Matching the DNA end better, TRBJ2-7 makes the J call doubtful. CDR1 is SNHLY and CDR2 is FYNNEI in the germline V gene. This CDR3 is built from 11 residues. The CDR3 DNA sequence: TGTGCCAGCTCCGTCCACTACGAGCAGTACTTC. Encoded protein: CASSVHYEQYF.

This CDR3 is CASKGQGTDTQYF. Here the CDR3 DNA reads TGCGCCAGCAAAGGACAGGGCACAGATACGCAGTATTTT. This chain joins TRBV5-1 and TRBJ2-3; 7 bases fit TRBD1. Germline CDR1 is SGHRS and CDR2 is YFSETQ. The junction had 2 bases not matched to a gene; V was cut back by 6 bases and J by 1 base. The CDR3 is made up of 13 amino acids.

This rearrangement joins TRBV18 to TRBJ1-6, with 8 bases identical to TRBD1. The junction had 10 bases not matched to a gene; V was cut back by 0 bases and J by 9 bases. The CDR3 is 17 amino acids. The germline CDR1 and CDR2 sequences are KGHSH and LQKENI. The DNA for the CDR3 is TGTGCCAGCTCACCACCTGGCAGGGGGCGAGAGCCTTCACCCCTCCACTTT. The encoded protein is CASSPPGRGREPSPLHF. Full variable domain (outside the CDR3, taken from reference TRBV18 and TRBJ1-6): NAGVMQNPRHLVRRRGQEARLRCSPMKGHSHVYWYRQLPEEGLKFMVYLQKENIIDESGMPKERFSAEFPKEGPSILRIQQVVRGDSAAYFCASSPPGRGREPSPLHFGNGTRLTVT.

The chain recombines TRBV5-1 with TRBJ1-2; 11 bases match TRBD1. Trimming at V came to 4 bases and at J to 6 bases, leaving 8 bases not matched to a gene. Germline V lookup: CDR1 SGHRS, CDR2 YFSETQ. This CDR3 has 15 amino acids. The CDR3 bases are TGCGCCAGCAGCCCCCAAGGACAGGGGGCAGATGGCTACACCTTC. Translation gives CASSPQGQGADGYTF.

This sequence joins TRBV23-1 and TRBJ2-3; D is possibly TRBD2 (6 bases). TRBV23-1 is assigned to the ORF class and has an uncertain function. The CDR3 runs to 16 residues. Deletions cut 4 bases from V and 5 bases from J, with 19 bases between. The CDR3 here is CASSRRDLPPRDTQYF. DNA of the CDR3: TGCGCCAGCAGTCGGCGGGACCTACCTCCTAGAGATACGCAGTATTTT.

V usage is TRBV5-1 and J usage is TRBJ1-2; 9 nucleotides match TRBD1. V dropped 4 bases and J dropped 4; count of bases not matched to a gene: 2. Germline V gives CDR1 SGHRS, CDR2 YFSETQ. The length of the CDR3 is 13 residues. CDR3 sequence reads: CASSVDRGYGYTF. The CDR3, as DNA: TGCGCCAGCAGCGTGGACAGGGGCTATGGCTACACCTTC. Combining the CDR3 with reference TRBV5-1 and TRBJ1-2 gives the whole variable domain KAGVTQTPRYLIKTRGQQVTLSCSPISGHRSVSWYQQTPGQGLQFLFEYFSETQRNKGNFPGRFSGRQFSNSRSEMNVSTLELGDSALYLCASSVDRGYGYTFGSGTRLTVV.

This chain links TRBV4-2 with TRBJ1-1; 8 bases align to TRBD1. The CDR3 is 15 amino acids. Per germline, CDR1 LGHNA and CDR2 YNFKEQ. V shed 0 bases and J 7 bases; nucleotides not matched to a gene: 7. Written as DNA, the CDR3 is TGTGCCAGCAGCCAAGATGGACAGGGTCCGGATGAAGCTTTCTTT. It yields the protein CASSQDGQGPDEAFF.

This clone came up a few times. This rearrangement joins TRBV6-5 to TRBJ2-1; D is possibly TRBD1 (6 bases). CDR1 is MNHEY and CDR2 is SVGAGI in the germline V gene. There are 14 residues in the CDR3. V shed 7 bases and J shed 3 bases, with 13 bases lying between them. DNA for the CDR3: TGTGCCAGCACTGAGACAGGATACTACAATGAGCAGTTCTTC. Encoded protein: CASTETGYYNEQFF.

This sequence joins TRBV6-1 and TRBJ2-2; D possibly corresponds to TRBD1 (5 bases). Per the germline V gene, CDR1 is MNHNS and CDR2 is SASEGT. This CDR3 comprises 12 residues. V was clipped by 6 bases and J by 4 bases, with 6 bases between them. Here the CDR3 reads CASRDITGELFF. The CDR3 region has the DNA TGTGCCAGCAGGGACATCACCGGGGAGCTGTTTTTT.

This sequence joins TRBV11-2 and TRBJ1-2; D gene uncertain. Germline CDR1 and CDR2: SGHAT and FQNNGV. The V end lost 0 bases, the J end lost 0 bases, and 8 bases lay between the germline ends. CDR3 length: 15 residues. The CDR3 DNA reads TGTGCCAGCAGCTTAGACCCAGGAACTAACTATGGCTACACCTTC. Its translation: CASSLDPGTNYGYTF. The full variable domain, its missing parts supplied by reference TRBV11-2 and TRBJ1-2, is EAGVAQSPRYKIIEKRQSVAFWCNPISGHATLYWYQQILGQGPKLLIQFQNNGVVDDSQLPKDRFSAERLKGVDSTLKIQPAKLEDSAVYLCASSLDPGTNYGYTFGSGTRLTVV.

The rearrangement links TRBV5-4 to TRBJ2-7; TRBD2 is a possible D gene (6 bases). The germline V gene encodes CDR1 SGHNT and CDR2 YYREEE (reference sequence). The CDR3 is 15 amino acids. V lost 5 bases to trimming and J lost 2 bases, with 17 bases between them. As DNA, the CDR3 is TGTGCCAGCAGAAACCGCGCTAGCGAAGCCTACGAGCAGTACTTC. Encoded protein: CASRNRASEAYEQYF. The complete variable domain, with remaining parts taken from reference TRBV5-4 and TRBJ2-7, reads ETGVTQSPTHLIKTRGQQVTLRCSSQSGHNTVSWYQQALGQGPQFIFQYYREEENGRGNFPPRFSGLQFPNYSSELNVNALELDDSALYLCASRNRASEAYEQYFGPGTRLTVT.

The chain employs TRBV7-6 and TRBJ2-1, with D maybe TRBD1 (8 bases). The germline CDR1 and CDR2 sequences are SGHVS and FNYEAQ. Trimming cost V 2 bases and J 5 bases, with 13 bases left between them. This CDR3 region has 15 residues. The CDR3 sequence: CASSLRTGTNNEQFF. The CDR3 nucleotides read TGTGCCAGCAGCTTAAGGACAGGGACTAACAATGAGCAGTTCTTC.

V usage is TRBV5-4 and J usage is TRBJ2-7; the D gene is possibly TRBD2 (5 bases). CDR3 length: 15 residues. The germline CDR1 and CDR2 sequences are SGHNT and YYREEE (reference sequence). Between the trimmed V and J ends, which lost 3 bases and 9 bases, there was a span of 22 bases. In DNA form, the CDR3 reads TGTGCCAGCAGCTCAGGATTGGAATCCGGGATTAGGCAGTACTTC. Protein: CASSSGLESGIRQYF. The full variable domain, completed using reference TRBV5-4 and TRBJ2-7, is ETGVTQSPTHLIKTRGQQVTLRCSSQSGHNTVSWYQQALGQGPQFIFQYYREEENGRGNFPPRFSGLQFPNYSSELNVNALELDDSALYLCASSSGLESGIRQYFGPGTRLTVT.